The present TCR beta chain was sequenced within a study of metastatic and nonmetastatic thyroid tumors. Study-wide context: Across peripheral blood and tumor or nodule tissue samples taken from malignant and benign thyroid patients, the repertoires were compared with one another. Whole-study results and caveats: Reportedly, malignant thyroid tumors had significantly higher TCR beta diversity than benign nodules, in blood and tumor.

J was trimmed by 5 bases and V by 0 bases; bases with no gene match: 11. CDR1 and CDR2 (germline): DFQATT, SNEGSKA (reference sequence). CDR3 length: 17 amino acids. Patients had received no treatment of any kind before thyroid surgery. Per the authors' pipeline: The study took CDR3 differences across clinicopathological groups and made a distant-metastasis classifier for papillary thyroid cancer from them. TCRdb reprocessed the PCR reads using MiXCR. TCRdb's processing, not the authors' own work, is the source of the V and J calls. The table lists 13,000 to 15,000 clones, about 27% of them singletons. This clone is classed as medium-sized (0.01 to 0.1%). Antigen specificity is unknown.

V gene TRBV20-1 combines with J gene TRBJ2-5; 11 bases line up with TRBD2. Input material: blood. The sequence was collected from a female donor with papillary thyroid cancer or a benign thyroid nodule (not recorded which). Some clones in this sample may be carry-over from other donors' samples. CDR3 DNA sequence: TGCAGTGCTAGAGAGGCTAGCGGGAGGTTGGGATGGGAGACCCAGTACTTC. Translated, it gives CSAREASGRLGWETQYF.